The 27 T cell receptor beta chains presented below share a single source sample, sequenced in a study of cytomegalovirus exposure and HLA in healthy donors. The data were produced by immunoSEQ multiplex PCR, yet TCRdb's version contains in-frame clones alone and is incomplete. The sample holds some 170,000 clones, 85% seen once. Sequenced material: PBMCs. The source of these receptors is a man between 25 and 39 years old in good health and CMV-seropositive.

The gene calls are TRBV2 and TRBJ2-7; TRBD1 matches at 10 bases. There are 14 residues in the CDR3. CDR1 SNHLY and CDR2 FYNNEI come from the germline V gene. Trimming took 7 bases from V and 4 from J; bases not matched to a gene: 7. CDR3 protein: CASNGDRGFYEQYF. The CDR3 DNA reads as TGTGCCAGCAATGGGGACAGGGGTTTTTACGAGCAGTACTTC.

The chain couples TRBV29-1 to TRBJ2-1; possibly TRBD2 for D (6 bases). The germline CDR1 and CDR2 sequences are SQVTM and ANQGSEA. This CDR3 has 17 residues. V was shortened by 4 bases and J by 5 bases, with 24 bases between the two germline ends. CDR3 coding DNA: TGCAGCGTTGTTTCGGCGTGGACGAGCGGGTCAGACAATGAGCAGTTCTTC. Protein sequence: CSVVSAWTSGSDNEQFF.

This sequence joins TRBV5-6 and TRBJ2-2; D may be TRBD2 (5 bases). Deletions cut 7 bases from V and 6 bases from J, with 13 bases between. Germline V gene data show CDR1 as SGHDT and CDR2 as YYEEEE. The CDR3 is 13 amino acids. The CDR3 loop is CASGRGWAGELFF. Written as DNA, the CDR3 is TGTGCCAGCGGTAGAGGGTGGGCCGGGGAGCTGTTTTTT.

The gene calls are TRBV5-1 and TRBJ2-3; TRBD1 is a possible D gene (6 bases). The V gene's germline CDR1 is SGHRS and CDR2 YFSETQ. V lost 6 bases to trimming and J lost 3 bases, with 14 bases between them. The CDR3 runs to 14 residues. Here the CDR3 reads CASTSLTGTDTQYF. In DNA form, the CDR3 reads TGCGCCAGCACCAGCTTAACAGGGACAGATACGCAGTATTTT.

The chain carries TRBV7-9 and TRBJ2-5; D may be TRBD2 (5 bases). The CDR3 covers 14 residues. Germline V CDR1 and CDR2: SEHNR, FQNEAQ (reference sequence). With 6 bases removed from V and 4 bases from J, the gap between germline ends came to 15 bases. CDR3 nucleotide sequence: TGTGCCAGCAGTCATCCGCGGGTAGGAGAGACCCAGTACTTC. Protein: CASSHPRVGETQYF.

This CDR3 is CAISESGVYEQYF. Here the CDR3 DNA reads TGTGCCATCAGTGAGTCCGGTGTTTACGAGCAGTACTTC. V and J are TRBV10-3 and TRBJ2-7; no reliable D call. The V and J ends lost 0 bases and 4 bases respectively, with 7 bases between them. The CDR3 extends over 13 amino acids. Germline-derived CDR1 and CDR2 are ENHRY and SYGVKD.

This clone was seen only a few times. The chain couples TRBV5-4 to TRBJ2-7; D call uncertain. The CDR3 is 12 amino acids. Trimming cost V 2 bases and J 5 bases, with 8 bases left between them. Per the germline V gene, CDR1 is SGHNT and CDR2 is YYREEE (reference sequence). In nucleotides, the CDR3 is TGTGCCAGCAGCTTCAGTTTCCACGAGCAGTACTTC. Protein product: CASSFSFHEQYF.

This clone was seen a few times. The J gene is TRBJ2-3, the V gene TRBV13, with 9 nucleotides matching TRBD1. The CDR3 contains 15 residues. Germline V CDR1 and CDR2: PRHDT, FYEKMQ (reference sequence). V lost 4 bases to trimming and J lost 3 bases; unmatched junction nucleotides: 5. The CDR3 DNA reads TGTGCCAGCAGCTCTGGGGACAGGGCTACAGATACGCAGTATTTT. Translating gives CASSSGDRATDTQYF.

The chain recombines TRBV19 with TRBJ2-3, with D possibly matching TRBD1 (5 bases). Germline assignment: CDR1 LNHDA and CDR2 SQIVND (reference sequence). This CDR3 is 14 amino acids long. V was clipped by 5 bases and J by 2 bases, with 11 bases between them. In DNA, the CDR3 is TGTGCCAGTAGTCTCCAACAGGACACAGATACGCAGTATTTT. Protein product: CASSLQQDTDTQYF.

The chain has TRBV6-1 and TRBJ2-3; a possible D gene is TRBD2 (6 bases). There are 14 residues in the CDR3. V gave up 7 bases and J gave up 2 bases, with 13 bases separating them. Germline lookup yields CDR1 MNHNS and CDR2 SASEGT. The CDR3, as DNA: TGTGCCAGCACCTTTAGCGGCTACACAGATACGCAGTATTTT. Translation: CASTFSGYTDTQYF.

The chain couples TRBV10-3 to TRBJ1-1; TRBD1 might be the D (5 bases). The CDR3 sequence is 15 residues long. Germline V CDR1 and CDR2: ENHRY, SYGVKD. V was trimmed by 3 bases and J by 0 bases, leaving 11 bases between them. The CDR3 sequence is CAISESQGMNTEAFF. CDR3 DNA: TGTGCCATCAGTGAAAGTCAGGGAATGAACACTGAAGCTTTCTTT.

The chain is built from TRBV25-1 and TRBJ2-7; 7 nucleotides align to TRBD1. V was pared by 5 bases and J by 0 bases, with 7 bases of the junction left unmatched. The CDR3 runs 15 residues. Germline V gene sequence: CDR1 MGHDK, CDR2 SYGVNS. The CDR3 region is CASSPGQAYSYEQYF. Here the CDR3 DNA reads TGTGCCAGCAGTCCCGGACAGGCCTACTCCTACGAGCAGTACTTC.

This clone is a singleton in its sample. The chain couples TRBV19 to TRBJ1-2; TRBD1 matches at 9 bases. Trimming cost V 6 bases and J 5 bases; bases outside gene matches: 10. CDR1 is LNHDA, CDR2 SQIVND, per germline (reference sequence). This CDR3 is 15 amino acids long. The CDR3 spells CASRAQGAPQYGYTF. The CDR3 DNA reads TGTGCCAGTAGGGCACAGGGGGCGCCTCAATATGGCTACACCTTC.

The gene calls are TRBV7-2 and TRBJ1-5, with 9 bases aligning to TRBD1. With 5 bases clipped from V and 6 bases from J, the junction kept 8 bases outside the gene matches. The CDR3 runs to 15 residues. In germline, CDR1 is SGHTA, CDR2 FQGNSA. The CDR3 sequence is CASSPTQGAGQPQHF. The CDR3 nucleotides are TGTGCCAGCAGCCCGACACAGGGGGCCGGTCAGCCCCAGCATTTT.

This chain links TRBV6-1 with TRBJ1-3; the D gene is possibly TRBD1 (6 bases). The CDR3 length is 14 residues. The V end was cut by 7 bases, the J end by 3 bases, with 13 bases between. Germline V gene lookup returns CDR1 MNHNS and CDR2 SASEGT. DNA of the CDR3: TGTGCCAGCACATTGGGGGCAAGTGGAAACACCATATATTTT. This translates into CASTLGASGNTIYF.

J is TRBJ2-1 and V is TRBV6-5; 9 positions match TRBD1. This CDR3 has 14 residues. CDR1 MNHEY and CDR2 SVGAGI come from the germline V gene. Unmatched junction bases numbered 6, after V lost 6 bases and J lost 6 bases. CDR3 sequence reads: CASRTGGPGNEQFF. DNA of the CDR3: TGTGCCAGCAGGACAGGGGGGCCGGGCAATGAGCAGTTCTTC.

The V gene is TRBV4-3, the J gene TRBJ2-3; 11 bases align to TRBD2. This CDR3 is built from 16 residues. V lost 5 bases to trimming and J lost 1 base; unmatched junction nucleotides: 5. Germline V CDR1 and CDR2: LGHNA, YSLEER. The CDR3 DNA reads TGCGCCAGCAGCTTTCGACTAGCGGGACGCACAGATACGCAGTATTTT. Residues: CASSFRLAGRTDTQYF.

This chain links TRBV12-5 with TRBJ1-5; D might be TRBD1 (5 bases). From germline, CDR1 is LGHNT and CDR2 FRNRAP. The CDR3 has 16 amino acids. The V end lost 3 bases, the J end lost 2 bases, and 14 bases lay between the germline ends. The CDR3: CASGFSGGRGNQPQHF. CDR3 in DNA: TGTGCTAGTGGTTTCTCGGGGGGGAGAGGCAATCAGCCCCAGCATTTT. The whole variable domain, remainder taken from reference TRBV12-5 and TRBJ1-5, is DARVTQTPRHKVTEMGQEVTMRCQPILGHNTVFWYRQTMMQGLELLAYFRNRAPLDDSGMPKDRFSAEMPDATLATLKIQPSEPRDSAVYFCASGFSGGRGNQPQHFGDGTRLSIL.

V usage is TRBV29-1 and J usage is TRBJ2-7, with 10 nucleotides matching TRBD1. The germline CDR1 and CDR2 sequences are SQVTM and ANQGSEA. The CDR3 runs to 15 residues. Trimming removed 1 base from V and 0 bases from J; junction bases left unmatched: 3. The CDR3 DNA follows: TGCAGCGTTGAAGGGGGACAGGGGCCCTCCTACGAGCAGTACTTC. Translating it yields CSVEGGQGPSYEQYF.

The rearrangement uses TRBV7-9 and TRBJ2-5; 9 nucleotides line up with TRBD1. Unmatched junction bases numbered 9, after V lost 5 bases and J lost 5 bases. This CDR3 region has 15 residues. CDR1 SEHNR and CDR2 FQNEAQ come from the germline V gene (reference sequence). The CDR3 DNA reads as TGTGCCAGCAGCCCACCGGGACAGGGACTCGAGACCCAGTACTTC. It encodes CASSPPGQGLETQYF.

The genes are TRBV18 and TRBJ1-4; 8 bases are a match to TRBD1. Germline values: CDR1 KGHSH, CDR2 LQKENI. V was clipped by 3 bases and J by 3 bases; unmatched bases: 0. The CDR3 contains 14 residues. CDR3 DNA sequence: TGTGCCAGCTCACCGACAGGGGCTAATGAAAAACTGTTTTTT. Its translation: CASSPTGANEKLFF.

The chain is built from TRBV6-5 and TRBJ2-5; 7 nucleotides match TRBD1. Germline lookup yields CDR1 MNHEY and CDR2 SVGAGI. The CDR3 totals 13 residues. The ends lost 4 bases at V and 7 bases at J; junction bases unmatched: 6. The CDR3 sequence is CASSFDRAATQYF. CDR3 coding DNA: TGTGCCAGCAGTTTCGACAGGGCTGCGACCCAGTACTTC.

J is TRBJ1-5 and V is TRBV27, with TRBD1 as a possible D gene (6 bases). This CDR3 is 14 amino acids long. From germline, CDR1 is MNHEY and CDR2 SMNVEV (reference sequence). V was pared by 6 bases and J by 4 bases, with 13 bases between. Here the CDR3 DNA reads TGTGCCAGCAGGGCCTACGGACAGAATCAGCCCCAGCATTTT. Protein: CASRAYGQNQPQHF.

V gene TRBV7-9 combines with J gene TRBJ1-1, with D uncertain. With 2 bases removed from V and 0 bases from J, the gap between germline ends came to 7 bases. The CDR3 spans 14 residues. Looked up from germline, CDR1 is SEHNR and CDR2 is FQNEAQ (reference sequence). Here the CDR3 reads CASSLFTMNTEAFF. Written as DNA, the CDR3 is TGTGCCAGCAGCTTATTCACAATGAACACTGAAGCTTTCTTT.

V is TRBV30 and J is TRBJ2-1; the D is unclear. Trimming stripped 0 bases from V and 12 bases from J, with 12 bases between. The CDR3 loop spans 12 amino acids. CDR1 is GTSNPN and CDR2 is SVGIG in the germline V gene (reference sequence). The CDR3 DNA is TGTGCCTGGAGTGTATCGTCTCCCGGGCAGTTCTTC. It translates to CAWSVSSPGQFF.

This chain connects TRBV6-1 to TRBJ2-2; no clear D gene. The CDR3 has 15 residues. Germline CDR1 reads MNHNS; CDR2 reads SASEGT. V was shortened by 2 bases and J by 1 base, with 8 bases between the two germline ends. This CDR3 is CASSETGGNTGELFF. CDR3 bases: TGTGCCAGCAGTGAAACCGGTGGGAACACCGGGGAGCTGTTTTTT.

This clone occurred a few times. The chain employs TRBV4-1 and TRBJ1-5, with D hard to call. The CDR3 consists of 15 residues. V was pared by 3 bases and J by 0 bases, with 9 bases between. Germline V gene data show CDR1 as MGHRA and CDR2 as YSYEKL. This CDR3 is CASSHGPGSNQPQHF. In DNA form, the CDR3 reads TGCGCCAGCAGCCATGGCCCAGGTAGCAATCAGCCCCAGCATTTT.